The 28 T cell receptor beta chains in this list originate from one sample, sequenced in a study of identical twins. Each CDR3 protein is one row after TCRdb ran MiXCR on the 5' RACE reads. Altogether a few hundred thousand distinct CDR3 sequences are present, approximately 24% being singletons, with the ten largest covering roughly 2.8%. These data also featured in a second study, about T cells expressing NK-cell markers.

Sequenced sample: CD4+ T cells sorted from blood. The receptors here all came from a woman younger than 30 in good health.

This clonotype appeared once. The rearrangement joins TRBV5-1 to TRBJ2-2; D is unresolved. The CDR3 is made up of 15 amino acids. From germline, CDR1 is SGHRS and CDR2 YFSETQ. Trimming shortened V by 2 bases and J by 5 bases, and 13 bases separated the two germline ends. The CDR3: CASSLQPQETGELFF. DNA for the CDR3: TGCGCCAGCAGCTTACAACCCCAGGAGACCGGGGAGCTGTTTTTT.

The V gene is TRBV6-1, the J gene TRBJ2-7; a possible D gene is TRBD1 (6 bases). Trimming left V 7 bases short and J 3 bases short, with 19 bases between. There are 15 residues in the CDR3. In germline, CDR1 is MNHNS, CDR2 SASEGT. This CDR3 is CASTQGRGIGYEQYF. CDR3 in DNA: TGTGCCAGCACCCAGGGAAGGGGGATCGGCTACGAGCAGTACTTC.

The chain couples TRBV20-1 to TRBJ2-1; 10 bases are shared with TRBD2. Germline V CDR1 and CDR2: DFQATT, SNEGSKA (reference sequence). Trimming removed 3 bases from V and 5 bases from J; junction bases left unmatched: 7. The CDR3 covers 15 residues. For the CDR3, the DNA is TGCAGTGCTAGGGAGAGGACTAGCGGCCACAATGAGCAGTTCTTC. Encoded protein: CSARERTSGHNEQFF.

This clonotype has more than one count but fewer than ten. CDR3 coding DNA: TGTGCCAGCAGTTCCCCCGAGGGAAGGGAGACCCAGTACTTC. This codes for CASSSPEGRETQYF. The chain joins TRBV12-3 or TRBV12-4 to TRBJ2-5, with a weak D call TRBD2 (5 bases). The ends were cut back, 4 bases at V and 5 bases at J, with 14 bases in the middle. CDR3 length: 14 amino acids.

This clonotype appeared a few times. The J gene is TRBJ1-1, the V gene TRBV20-1; D gene uncertain. CDR3 length: 12 amino acids. Germline values: CDR1 DFQATT, CDR2 SNEGSKA (reference sequence). V was pared by 4 bases and J by 7 bases, with 13 bases between. CDR3 sequence: CSATGSLIEAFF. CDR3 nucleotides: TGCAGTGCTACTGGCAGCCTCATTGAAGCTTTCTTT.

This clonotype has only a few counts. This sequence joins TRBV7-2 and TRBJ1-5, with unresolved D. V dropped 4 bases and J dropped 3 bases, with 7 bases sitting between them. This CDR3 has 13 residues. The germline V gene has CDR1 SGHTA and CDR2 FQGNSA. This chain's CDR3 is CASSSSPNQPQHF. CDR3 DNA sequence: TGTGCCAGCAGCTCAAGCCCCAATCAGCCCCAGCATTTT.

The J gene is TRBJ2-4, the V gene TRBV9; the D gene is possibly TRBD2 (6 bases). Per the germline V gene, CDR1 is SGDLS and CDR2 is YYNGEE. V lost 4 bases and J lost 3, with 14 bases in between. The CDR3 length is 15 residues. The CDR3 reads CASSPGLPDKNIQYF. The CDR3 coding sequence is TGTGCCAGCAGCCCGGGACTTCCAGACAAAAACATTCAGTACTTC.

The chain is built from TRBV6-5 and TRBJ2-7; TRBD1 might be the D (6 bases). V lost 2 bases, J lost 2 bases, and 7 bases lay in between. CDR1 is MNHEY, CDR2 SVGAGI, per germline. The CDR3 is 13 amino acids. CDR3 nucleotides: TGTGCCAGCAGTTACGGACAGACCTACGAGCAGTACTTC. This translates into CASSYGQTYEQYF.

This clonotype was seen a few times. The V gene is TRBV7-7, the J gene TRBJ2-2, with a weak D call TRBD1 (5 bases). Germline assignment: CDR1 SSHAT and CDR2 FNYEAQ (reference sequence). The CDR3 totals 15 residues. V shed 5 bases and J shed 3 bases, with 13 bases lying between them. In DNA form, the CDR3 reads TGTGCCAGCAGCGTCAGGGTTGGGGACACCGGGGAGCTGTTTTTT. The encoded protein is CASSVRVGDTGELFF.

The genes are TRBV20-1 and TRBJ2-7; 7 nucleotides line up with TRBD1. From germline, CDR1 is DFQATT and CDR2 SNEGSKA (reference sequence). The trim removed 7 bases at V and 5 bases at J, leaving 8 bases unmatched. CDR3 length equals 12 residues. CDR3 region: CSGNRGIDEQYF. DNA for the CDR3: TGCAGTGGTAACAGGGGTATCGACGAGCAGTACTTC.

The gene calls are TRBV5-1 and TRBJ2-2; 11 positions agree with TRBD1. The trim removed 3 bases at V and 7 bases at J, leaving 5 bases unmatched. The CDR3 sequence is 15 residues long. Germline CDR1 and CDR2: SGHRS and YFSETQ. This CDR3 is CASSSGQGDGGELFF. CDR3 DNA sequence: TGCGCCAGCAGCTCGGGACAGGGGGACGGCGGGGAGCTGTTTTTT.

This clonotype came up a few times. The chain combines TRBV5-1 with TRBJ2-5; possibly TRBD1 for D (5 bases). V lost 7 bases, J lost 2 bases, and 12 bases lay in between. CDR3 length equals 13 residues. CDR1 and CDR2 from the germline V gene are SGHRS and YFSETQ. The CDR3 coding sequence is TGCGCCAGCTATCGGACACCTCAAGAGACCCAGTACTTC. Residues: CASYRTPQETQYF.

This clonotype was counted a few times. The J gene is TRBJ2-1, the V gene TRBV6-1, with 9 nucleotides matching TRBD2. Per germline, CDR1 MNHNS and CDR2 SASEGT. Trimming took 6 bases from V and 9 from J; bases not matched to a gene: 9. The CDR3 sequence is 14 residues long. In nucleotides, the CDR3 is TGTGCCAGCAGGATTAGCGGGGGCATCGGTGAGCAGTTCTTC. This gives the protein CASRISGGIGEQFF.

This clonotype has only a few counts. The J gene is TRBJ1-5, the V gene TRBV2; D unresolved. This CDR3 is built from 13 residues. Between the trimmed V and J ends, which lost 7 bases and 3 bases, there was a span of 10 bases. CDR1 and CDR2 (germline): SNHLY, FYNNEI. The DNA for the CDR3 is TGTGCCAGCACTGATCGGAACAATCAGCCCCAGCATTTT. This translates into CASTDRNNQPQHF.

The chain is built from TRBV15 and TRBJ1-5; maybe TRBD1 (6 bases). Germline V CDR1 and CDR2: LNHNV, YYDKDF (reference sequence). There are 16 residues in the CDR3. Trimming took 0 bases from V and 6 from J, leaving 15 bases between them. CDR3 DNA: TGTGCCACCAGCAGAGAAGGGACCAGGGGTTCTCAGCCCCAGCATTTT. Translated, it gives CATSREGTRGSQPQHF.

This clonotype occurred a few times. The genes are TRBV5-1 and TRBJ2-3, with 16 nucleotides matching TRBD2. The CDR3 has 17 amino acids. CDR1 SGHRS and CDR2 YFSETQ come from the germline V gene. Trimming at V came to 4 bases and at J to 4 bases, leaving 6 bases not matched to a gene. The CDR3 sequence: CASSVGTSGGASDTQYF. The CDR3 DNA reads TGCGCCAGCAGCGTCGGGACTAGCGGGGGGGCCTCAGATACGCAGTATTTT.

The rearrangement links TRBV12-3 or TRBV12-4 to TRBJ2-7, with no clear D. The CDR3 length is 13 residues. Trimming took 1 base from V and 2 from J, leaving 6 bases between them. CDR3 loop: CASSLEPPYEQYF. The CDR3 nucleotides are TGTGCCAGCAGTTTAGAGCCTCCCTACGAGCAGTACTTC.

The V gene is TRBV20-1, the J gene TRBJ2-7; TRBD2 aligns across 8 bases. J lost 2 bases, V lost 5 bases, and 8 bases had no gene match. The CDR3 has 14 amino acids. CDR1 is DFQATT and CDR2 is SNEGSKA in the germline V gene (reference sequence). CDR3 bases: TGCAGTGCTGTTCGGGGGGGAGCGACCTACGAGCAGTACTTC. This sequence encodes CSAVRGGATYEQYF.

This clonotype appeared a few times. V and J are TRBV6-1 and TRBJ2-7, with D tentatively TRBD1 (6 bases). The CDR3 loop spans 14 amino acids. CDR1 is MNHNS, CDR2 SASEGT, per germline. Trimming pared 11 bases from V and 0 bases from J, leaving 17 bases between. The CDR3 is CASTGQIASYEQYF. In DNA form, the CDR3 reads TGTGCCTCCACCGGACAGATCGCCTCCTACGAGCAGTACTTC.

The gene calls are TRBV12-3 or TRBV12-4 and TRBJ1-3; possible D gene TRBD1, 5 bases. CDR3 length: 14 amino acids. Trimming cost V 7 bases and J 3 bases, with 13 bases left between them. Here the CDR3 reads CASKSLRGGNTIYF. The CDR3 region has the DNA TGTGCCAGCAAGTCCCTGAGGGGTGGAAACACCATATATTTT.

The chain carries TRBV5-1 and TRBJ2-1, with D perhaps TRBD1 (6 bases). The V end lost 0 bases, the J end lost 9 bases, and 13 bases lay between the germline ends. The length of the CDR3 is 14 residues. Per germline, CDR1 SGHRS and CDR2 YFSETQ. The CDR3 sequence is CASSLADRLSEQFF. DNA of the CDR3: TGCGCCAGCAGCTTGGCTGACAGGTTAAGTGAGCAGTTCTTC.

This clonotype showed up just a few times. This chain connects TRBV27 to TRBJ1-4; the match to TRBD1 covers 7 bases. CDR1 is MNHEY, CDR2 SMNVEV, per germline (reference sequence). CDR3 length: 15 residues. The V segment lost 4 bases and the J segment 8 bases; nucleotides outside the gene matches: 10. The CDR3 spells CASSSPDRRGEKLFF. In DNA form, the CDR3 reads TGTGCCAGCAGTTCCCCGGACAGGAGAGGCGAAAAACTGTTTTTT.

In its sample, this clonotype was seen a few times. The chain uses TRBV20-1 and TRBJ2-1; 7 nucleotides match TRBD2. V lost 3 bases and J lost 11; bases outside the gene matches: 7. Germline V lookup: CDR1 DFQATT, CDR2 SNEGSKA (reference sequence). The CDR3 is 12 residues long. This CDR3 is CSARGLSQKQFF. The DNA of the CDR3 is TGCAGTGCTAGGGGACTATCCCAGAAGCAGTTCTTC.

The V call is TRBV29-1, the J call TRBJ1-4; D is unclear. Trimming shortened V by 7 bases and J by 4 bases, and 7 bases separated the two germline ends. CDR3 length: 11 amino acids. Germline V gene lookup returns CDR1 SQVTM and CDR2 ANQGSEA. This CDR3 reads CSAQFNEKLFF. CDR3 sequence (DNA): TGCAGCGCGCAGTTTAATGAAAAACTGTTTTTT.

This chain joins TRBV20-1 and TRBJ2-7; a possible D gene is TRBD1 (6 bases). Between the trimmed V and J ends, which lost 6 bases and 0 bases, there was a span of 15 bases. CDR3 size: 14 residues. CDR1 is DFQATT and CDR2 is SNEGSKA in the germline V gene (reference sequence). The CDR3 is CSATTGSSSYEQYF. In nucleotides, the CDR3 is TGCAGTGCCACAACAGGGTCCAGCTCCTACGAGCAGTACTTC.

This clonotype was observed a few times. The J gene is TRBJ2-2, the V gene TRBV20-1; TRBD2 matches at 10 bases. The CDR3 contains 16 residues. The V gene end was trimmed by 6 bases and the J gene end by 0 bases; junction bases not matched to a gene: 7. The germline CDR1 and CDR2 sequences are DFQATT and SNEGSKA (reference sequence). The CDR3 spells CSAQILAGANTGELFF. The CDR3 bases are TGCAGTGCCCAAATTCTAGCGGGAGCGAACACCGGGGAGCTGTTTTTT.

This clonotype has only one observation. The chain links TRBV18 to TRBJ2-5, with 10 bases fitting TRBD1. After removal of 0 bases from V and 5 bases from J, the junction contained 3 bases not matched to a gene. CDR3 length equals 15 residues. Germline CDR1 KGHSH, CDR2 LQKENI. In DNA form, the CDR3 reads TGTGCCAGCTCACCACCGACAGGGGGCGCGGAGACCCAGTACTTC. Amino acid sequence: CASSPPTGGAETQYF.

V usage is TRBV27 and J usage is TRBJ1-2; 8 positions agree with TRBD1. The trim removed 10 bases at V and 8 bases at J, leaving 9 bases unmatched. This CDR3 contains 12 residues. CDR1 MNHEY and CDR2 SMNVEV come from the germline V gene (reference sequence). The CDR3 DNA follows: TGTGCCACCAGGGGGCAGGCGAGGGGCTACACCTTC. Its protein product is CATRGQARGYTF.